Below, one T cell receptor (beta chain) is given with its context. The entry originates in a study of blood T cell repertoires in COVID-19. Study overall: Donors in the United States, Italy and Spain gave samples during acute or convalescent COVID-19. Sources were T cells, B-cell-depleted T cells, or PBMCs; the material itself was cDNA or gDNA.

Methods used by the authors: Quantification of nucleated cells was approximated via reference gene primer amplification. The method was immunoSEQ multiplex PCR; TCRdb's version includes in-frame clones alone and lacks a portion of them. D and trimming come from the DNA, and the V and J calls and clone size come from that table. The table lists around 130,000 clones, roughly four fifths of them singletons, with approximately 4.5% in the top ten. This receptor was taken from a woman aged 70-85 years with acute or convalescent COVID-19. The material sequenced was peripheral blood.

The CDR3 bases are TGTGCCAGCAGCCCCACGGGGGTGAATGGCTACACCTTC. Translating it yields CASSPTGVNGYTF. The chain uses TRBV6-4 and TRBJ1-2, with D possibly being TRBD1 (5 bases). The CDR3 loop spans 13 amino acids. Germline-derived CDR1 and CDR2 are MRHNA and SNTAGT. The V end was cut by 6 bases, the J end by 6 bases, with 14 bases between.